The 14 T cell receptor beta chains in this list originate from one sample, sequenced in a study of response to subunit inactivated influenza vaccine. TCRdb analysed the RT-PCR reads with MiXCR anew, one entry per CDR3 protein. Of roughly 500,000 distinct CDR3 sequences listed, roughly 25% were seen once; the top ten hold approximately 2%. This sample comprised CD4+ T cells sorted from PBMCs, obtained roughly 5 days after vaccination. All receptors come from a man aged 45 to 65 who received an inactivated influenza vaccine.

As DNA, the CDR3 is TGCGCCAGCAGCCTGGCCGCGGGGGTCTTTGAGCAGTACTTC. It is translated as CASSLAAGVFEQYF. The chain has TRBV5-1 and TRBJ2-7, with 7 bases that match TRBD2. The V gene end was trimmed by 4 bases and the J gene end by 7 bases; junction bases not matched to a gene: 11. This CDR3 is 14 amino acids long. CDR1 SGHRS and CDR2 YFSETQ come from the germline V gene.

This clonotype showed up many times. The chain uses TRBV28 and TRBJ2-5; tentative D call: TRBD1 (5 bases). The germline V gene encodes CDR1 MDHEN and CDR2 SYDVKM. The CDR3 runs 12 residues. Trimming stripped 3 bases from V and 5 bases from J, with 7 bases between. CDR3 DNA sequence: TGTGCCAGCAGTTTTGGGGCGGAGACCCAGTACTTC. Translating gives CASSFGAETQYF.

This clonotype was found a few times. At one of its ends the junction is not consistent with the germline gene, which may arise from a read error. The rearrangement joins TRBV6-1 to TRBJ1-2; the match to TRBD1 covers 11 bases. Germline V lookup: CDR1 MNHNS, CDR2 SASEGT. The CDR3 length is 15 residues. DNA of the CDR3: TGTGCCAGCAGGGAAGGGACAGGGGGGCACTATGGCTACACCTTC. Protein product: CASREGTGGHYGYTF.

This clonotype was seen repeatedly, ten times or more. The chain uses TRBV6-2 or TRBV6-3 and TRBJ2-1; 16 bases fit TRBD2. Germline loops: CDR1 MNHEY, CDR2 SVGEGT. This CDR3 has 18 amino acids. The junction had 8 bases not matched to a gene; V was cut back by 2 bases and J by 7 bases. CDR3 sequence (DNA): TGTGCCAGCAGTTACCCAGGGACTAGCGGGGGGGTGAGAAATGAGCAGTTCTTC. It encodes CASSYPGTSGGVRNEQFF.

This clonotype has just a few counts. The chain recombines TRBV24-1 with TRBJ2-3, with 13 bases fitting TRBD2. This CDR3 has 16 residues. Unmatched junction bases numbered 5, after V lost 4 bases and J lost 5 bases. CDR1 KGHDR and CDR2 SFDVKD come from the germline V gene. The CDR3 reads CATSETSGRAQDTQYF. CDR3 bases: TGTGCCACCAGTGAAACTAGCGGGAGGGCCCAAGATACGCAGTATTTT.

This clonotype was counted between two and nine times. The rearrangement uses TRBV7-3 and TRBJ2-3; TRBD2 might be the D (7 bases). The CDR3 has 15 residues. Trimming cost V 5 bases and J 8 bases, with 20 bases left between them. CDR1 SGHTA and CDR2 FQGTGA come from the germline V gene. CDR3 sequence (DNA): TGTGCCAGCAGCCCTAGCGCGGGGGCTGTCGGTACGCAGTATTTT. It encodes CASSPSAGAVGTQYF.

V is TRBV4-3 and J is TRBJ2-2, with D uncertain. There are 14 residues in the CDR3. Trimming left V 3 bases short and J 3 bases short, with 8 bases between. From germline, CDR1 is LGHNA and CDR2 YSLEER. The CDR3 protein is CASSQAHYTGELFF. CDR3 sequence (DNA): TGCGCCAGCAGCCAGGCCCATTACACCGGGGAGCTGTTTTTT.

This clonotype has just a few counts. This rearrangement joins TRBV18 to TRBJ2-5, with 9 nucleotides matching TRBD2. Germline CDR1 KGHSH, CDR2 LQKENI. The CDR3 is 17 residues long. Trimming at V came to 3 bases and at J to 2 bases, leaving 10 bases not matched to a gene. Here the CDR3 reads CASSPRNRLAAQETQYF. The CDR3 bases are TGTGCCAGCTCACCGAGAAACAGACTAGCGGCGCAAGAGACCCAGTACTTC.

This clonotype was seen more than once but under ten times. The chain carries TRBV29-1 and TRBJ2-2; 8 nucleotides line up with TRBD2. V lost 3 bases to trimming and J lost 4 bases; unmatched junction nucleotides: 7. The germline V gene has CDR1 SQVTM and CDR2 ANQGSEA. This CDR3 has 15 amino acids. CDR3: CSVEISGRGTGELFF. CDR3 in DNA: TGCAGCGTTGAGATAAGCGGGAGAGGCACCGGGGAGCTGTTTTTT.

This chain uses TRBV28 with TRBJ1-2; possibly TRBD1 for D (6 bases). CDR3 size: 14 residues. Trimming cost V 5 bases and J 4 bases, with 14 bases left between them. Germline V gene lookup returns CDR1 MDHEN and CDR2 SYDVKM. CDR3 sequence (DNA): TGTGCCAGCAGTCCCGGGACAAATGGCTATGGCTACACCTTC. It is translated as CASSPGTNGYGYTF.

This clonotype was seen more than once but under ten times. The chain combines TRBV7-9 with TRBJ1-1, with D unclear. This CDR3 region has 13 residues. Germline CDR1 and CDR2: SEHNR and FQNEAQ (reference sequence). Deletions cut 4 bases from V and 7 bases from J, with 13 bases between. The CDR3 DNA sequence: TGTGCCAGCAGCTCGGACCGGAAGAATGAAGCTTTCTTT. This translates into CASSSDRKNEAFF.

This clonotype was counted a few times. CDR3 sequence: CAISRTSGGHQETQYF. The CDR3 DNA sequence: TGTGCCATCAGTCGGACTAGCGGGGGACATCAAGAGACCCAGTACTTC. The rearrangement joins TRBV10-3 to TRBJ2-5, with TRBD2 matching over 13 bases. CDR1 and CDR2 from the germline V gene are ENHRY and SYGVKD. The CDR3 is 16 residues long. V shed 5 bases, J shed 2 bases, and the junction held 5 bases outside the gene matches.

The chain carries TRBV6-2 or TRBV6-3 and TRBJ2-7, with D perhaps matching TRBD2 (6 bases). Trimming cost V 4 bases and J 8 bases, with 15 bases left between them. CDR1 is MNHEY and CDR2 is SVGEGT in the germline V gene. This CDR3 has 13 residues. CDR3: CASSFSRDQKQYF. The CDR3 DNA is TGTGCCAGCAGTTTTTCGCGGGACCAGAAGCAGTACTTC.

V gene TRBV20-1 combines with J gene TRBJ2-5; D is uncertain. Germline-derived CDR1 and CDR2 are DFQATT and SNEGSKA (reference sequence). The CDR3 totals 12 residues. The V end lost 3 bases, the J end lost 5 bases, and 10 bases lay between the germline ends. The CDR3: CSARSHRETQYF. CDR3 coding DNA: TGCAGTGCTAGGTCTCACCGGGAGACCCAGTACTTC.